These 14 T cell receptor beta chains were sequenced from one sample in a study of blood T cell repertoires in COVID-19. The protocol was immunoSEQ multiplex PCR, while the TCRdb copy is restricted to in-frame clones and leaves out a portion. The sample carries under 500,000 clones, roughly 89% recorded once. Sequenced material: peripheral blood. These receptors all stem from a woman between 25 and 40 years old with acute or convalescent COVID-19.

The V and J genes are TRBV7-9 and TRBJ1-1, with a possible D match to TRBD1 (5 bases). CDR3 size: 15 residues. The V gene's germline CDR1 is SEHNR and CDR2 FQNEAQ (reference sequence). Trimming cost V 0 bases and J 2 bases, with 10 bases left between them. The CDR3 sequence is CASSLAAGSNTEAFF. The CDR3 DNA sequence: TGTGCCAGCAGCTTAGCAGCAGGGTCTAACACTGAAGCTTTCTTT. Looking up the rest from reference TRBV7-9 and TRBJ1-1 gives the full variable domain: DTGVSQNPRHKITKRGQNVTFRCDPISEHNRLYWYRQTLGQGPEFLTYFQNEAQLEKSRLLSDRFSAERPKGSFSTLEIQRTEQGDSAMYLCASSLAAGSNTEAFFGQGTRLTVV.

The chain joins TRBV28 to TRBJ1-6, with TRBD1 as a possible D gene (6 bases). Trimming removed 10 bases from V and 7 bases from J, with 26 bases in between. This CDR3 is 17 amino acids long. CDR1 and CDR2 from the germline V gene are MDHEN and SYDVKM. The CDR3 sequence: CATKNQTDRFDNSPLHF. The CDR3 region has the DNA TGTGCCACGAAGAACCAAACCGACAGGTTCGACAATTCACCCCTCCACTTT.

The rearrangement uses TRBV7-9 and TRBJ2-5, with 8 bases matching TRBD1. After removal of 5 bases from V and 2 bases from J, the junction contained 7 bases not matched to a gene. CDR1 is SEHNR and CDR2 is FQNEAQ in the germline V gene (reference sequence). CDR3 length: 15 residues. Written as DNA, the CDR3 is TGTGCCAGCAGCATCCGGACAGGGCAACAAGAGACCCAGTACTTC. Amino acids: CASSIRTGQQETQYF. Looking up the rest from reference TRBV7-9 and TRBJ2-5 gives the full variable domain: DTGVSQNPRHKITKRGQNVTFRCDPISEHNRLYWYRQTLGQGPEFLTYFQNEAQLEKSRLLSDRFSAERPKGSFSTLEIQRTEQGDSAMYLCASSIRTGQQETQYFGPGTRLLVL.

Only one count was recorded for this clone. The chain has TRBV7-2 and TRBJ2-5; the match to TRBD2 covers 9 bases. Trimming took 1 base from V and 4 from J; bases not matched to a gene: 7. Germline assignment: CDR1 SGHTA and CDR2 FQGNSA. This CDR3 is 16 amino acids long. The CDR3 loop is CASSLGWRGGGETQYF. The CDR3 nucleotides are TGTGCCAGCAGCTTAGGCTGGCGGGGGGGCGGAGAGACCCAGTACTTC.

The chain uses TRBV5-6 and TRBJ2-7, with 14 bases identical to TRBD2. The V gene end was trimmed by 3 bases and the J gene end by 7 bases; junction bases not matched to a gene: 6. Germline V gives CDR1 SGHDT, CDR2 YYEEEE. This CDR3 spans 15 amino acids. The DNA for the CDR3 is TGTGCCAGCAGCTCCGGGACTAGCGGGGGTCGGGAGCAGTACTTC. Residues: CASSSGTSGGREQYF.

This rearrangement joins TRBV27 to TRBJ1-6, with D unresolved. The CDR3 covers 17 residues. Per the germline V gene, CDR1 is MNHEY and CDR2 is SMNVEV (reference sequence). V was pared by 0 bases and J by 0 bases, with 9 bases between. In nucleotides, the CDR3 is TGTGCCAGCAGTTTATCGAAGTCGAGCTCCTATAATTCACCCCTCCACTTT. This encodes CASSLSKSSSYNSPLHF.

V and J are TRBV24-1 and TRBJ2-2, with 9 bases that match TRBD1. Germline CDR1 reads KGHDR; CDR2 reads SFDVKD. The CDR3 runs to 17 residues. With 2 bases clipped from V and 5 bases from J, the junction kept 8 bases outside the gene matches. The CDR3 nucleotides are TGTGCCACCAGTGATTCCGCCCGGACAGGGGAGACCGGGGAGCTGTTTTTT. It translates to CATSDSARTGETGELFF.

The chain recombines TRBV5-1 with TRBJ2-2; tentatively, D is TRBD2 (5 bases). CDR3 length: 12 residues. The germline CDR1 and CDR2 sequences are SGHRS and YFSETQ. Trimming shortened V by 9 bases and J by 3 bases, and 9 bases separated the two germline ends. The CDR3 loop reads CATTLDTGELFF. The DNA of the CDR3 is TGCGCCACCACACTAGACACCGGGGAGCTGTTTTTT.

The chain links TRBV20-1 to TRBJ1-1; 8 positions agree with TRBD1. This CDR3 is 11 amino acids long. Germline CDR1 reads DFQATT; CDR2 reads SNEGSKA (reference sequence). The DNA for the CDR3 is TGCAGGGGACAGGAAAACACTGAAGCTTTCTTT. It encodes CRGQENTEAFF.

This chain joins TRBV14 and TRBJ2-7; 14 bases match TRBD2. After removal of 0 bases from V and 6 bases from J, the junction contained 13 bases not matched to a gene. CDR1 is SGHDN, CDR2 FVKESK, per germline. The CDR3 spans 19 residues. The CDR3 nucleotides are TGTGCCAGCAGCCAAGAAAGAGAGAAGACTAGCGGGGGGGGGCCCGAGCAGTACTTC. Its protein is CASSQEREKTSGGGPEQYF.

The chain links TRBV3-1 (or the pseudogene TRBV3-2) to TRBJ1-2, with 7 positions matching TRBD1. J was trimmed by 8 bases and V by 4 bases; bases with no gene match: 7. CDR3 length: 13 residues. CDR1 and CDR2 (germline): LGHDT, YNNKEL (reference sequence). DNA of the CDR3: TGTGCCAGCAGCCGTGACAGGGTGGAGGGCTACACCTTC. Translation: CASSRDRVEGYTF.

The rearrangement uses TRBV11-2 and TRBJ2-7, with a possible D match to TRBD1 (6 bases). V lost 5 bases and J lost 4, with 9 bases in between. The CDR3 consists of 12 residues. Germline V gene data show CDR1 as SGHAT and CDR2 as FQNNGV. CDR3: CASSKQGYEQYF. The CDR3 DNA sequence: TGTGCCAGCAGCAAACAGGGTTACGAGCAGTACTTC. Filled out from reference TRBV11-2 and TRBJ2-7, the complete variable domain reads EAGVAQSPRYKIIEKRQSVAFWCNPISGHATLYWYQQILGQGPKLLIQFQNNGVVDDSQLPKDRFSAERLKGVDSTLKIQPAKLEDSAVYLCASSKQGYEQYFGPGTRLTVT.

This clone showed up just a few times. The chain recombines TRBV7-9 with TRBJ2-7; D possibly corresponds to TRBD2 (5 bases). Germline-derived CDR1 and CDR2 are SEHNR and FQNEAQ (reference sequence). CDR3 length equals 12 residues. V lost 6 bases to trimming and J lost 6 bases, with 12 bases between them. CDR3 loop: CASRRGPFEQYF. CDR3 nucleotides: TGTGCCAGCAGACGAGGGCCCTTCGAGCAGTACTTC.

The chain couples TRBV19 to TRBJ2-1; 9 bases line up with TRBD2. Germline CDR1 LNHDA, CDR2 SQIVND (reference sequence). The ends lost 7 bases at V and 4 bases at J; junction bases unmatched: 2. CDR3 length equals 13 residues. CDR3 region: CASTLAGYNEQFF. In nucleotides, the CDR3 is TGTGCCAGTACCCTAGCGGGGTACAATGAGCAGTTCTTC.